One and the same sample provided the 21 T cell receptor beta chains below, sequenced in a study of cytomegalovirus exposure and HLA in healthy donors. The PCR used 60 Vbeta and 13 Jbeta primers. Repertoires were generated with immunoSEQ multiplex PCR, while TCRdb's copy carries only in-frame clones and drops some. Here the sample spans roughly 180,000 clones, around four fifths being singletons. What was sequenced was PBMCs. The source is a man aged 25-45 years in good health and CMV-seronegative.

The rearrangement uses TRBV5-6 and TRBJ2-3; maybe TRBD1 (6 bases). Germline CDR1 is SGHDT and CDR2 is YYEEEE. This CDR3 has 15 residues. V was cut by 4 bases and J by 0 bases, with 12 bases left in between. The CDR3 sequence is CASSPEDRSTDTQYF. The CDR3 region has the DNA TGTGCCAGCAGCCCAGAAGACAGGAGCACAGATACGCAGTATTTT.

The chain employs TRBV10-1 and TRBJ2-7; the D is unclear. The CDR3 has 13 residues. V shed 3 bases and J shed 0 bases, with 6 bases lying between them. Germline-derived CDR1 and CDR2 are WNHNN and SYGVQD (reference sequence). The CDR3 is CASSEQSSYEQYF. CDR3 coding DNA: TGCGCCAGCAGTGAACAGAGCTCCTACGAGCAGTACTTC.

This clone was picked up a small number of times. The chain has TRBV30 and TRBJ1-2; D not resolved. V gave up 3 bases and J gave up 5 bases, with 4 bases separating them. The germline V gene encodes CDR1 GTSNPN and CDR2 SVGIG (reference sequence). The CDR3 loop spans 10 amino acids. The CDR3 DNA sequence: TGTGCCTGGAGCGGGTATGGCTACACCTTC. It yields the protein CAWSGYGYTF.

This clone has just a few counts. The CDR3 nucleotides are TGTGCCAGCAGTCCCGGCAGTCGGGCGAACACCGGGGAGCTGTTTTTT. As protein: CASSPGSRANTGELFF. The chain combines TRBV28 with TRBJ2-2; D is unresolved. V dropped 5 bases and J dropped 0 bases, with 13 bases sitting between them. Looked up from germline, CDR1 is MDHEN and CDR2 is SYDVKM. CDR3 size: 16 residues.

This clone was picked up one time. The V call is TRBV5-1, the J call TRBJ2-1, with 11 positions matching TRBD1. CDR3 length: 16 amino acids. V was pared by 3 bases and J by 5 bases, with 7 bases of the junction left unmatched. CDR1 is SGHRS, CDR2 YFSETQ, per germline. Here the CDR3 DNA reads TGCGCCAGCAGCTCGACCCGGGACAGGGGGGACAATGAGCAGTTCTTC. Encoded protein: CASSSTRDRGDNEQFF.

This chain connects TRBV11-2 to TRBJ2-3, with D hard to call. The CDR3 is made up of 15 amino acids. With 5 bases removed from V and 1 base from J, the gap between germline ends came to 13 bases. Germline CDR1 SGHAT, CDR2 FQNNGV. The CDR3 coding sequence is TGTGCCAGCAGCGCCCCTAGTTTTGGCACAGATACGCAGTATTTT. It yields the protein CASSAPSFGTDTQYF.

The genes are TRBV19 and TRBJ2-6, with D perhaps TRBD1 (5 bases). The CDR3 is 15 residues long. Germline V gene lookup returns CDR1 LNHDA and CDR2 SQIVND (reference sequence). The V end lost 3 bases, the J end lost 3 bases, and 9 bases lay between the germline ends. CDR3 amino acids: CASSMDKNGANVLTF. CDR3 in DNA: TGTGCCAGTAGTATGGACAAGAATGGGGCCAACGTCCTGACTTTC.

This clone was observed a handful of times. The chain joins TRBV2 to TRBJ1-5, with D uncertain. Per the germline V gene, CDR1 is SNHLY and CDR2 is FYNNEI. The CDR3 is made up of 11 amino acids. V shed 1 base and J shed 12 bases, with 7 bases lying between them. The CDR3 sequence is CASSEGQNQHF. CDR3 sequence (DNA): TGTGCCAGCAGTGAAGGGCAGAACCAGCATTTT.

V and J are TRBV7-9 and TRBJ1-6, with D unclear. The germline gives CDR1 SEHNR, CDR2 FQNEAQ (reference sequence). V was trimmed by 5 bases and J by 7 bases, leaving 21 bases between them. This CDR3 contains 17 residues. CDR3 amino acids: CASSRTGKPLENSPLHF. DNA for the CDR3: TGTGCCAGCAGCCGCACGGGGAAGCCCCTAGAGAATTCACCCCTCCACTTT.

This clone was observed a handful of times. V gene TRBV5-1 combines with J gene TRBJ2-7; 8 nucleotides line up with TRBD1. This CDR3 has 17 residues. V was clipped by 0 bases and J by 1 base; unmatched bases: 9. CDR1 is SGHRS and CDR2 is YFSETQ in the germline V gene. The CDR3 nucleotides read TGCGCCAGCAGCTTGGCACCCCCGGGACAGGCATCCTACGAGCAGTACTTC. It translates to CASSLAPPGQASYEQYF.

V gene TRBV11-2 combines with J gene TRBJ2-3, with 8 bases fitting TRBD2. J lost 0 bases, V lost 4 bases, and 6 bases had no gene match. The CDR3 consists of 16 residues. Looked up from germline, CDR1 is SGHAT and CDR2 is FQNNGV. Here the CDR3 reads CASSSGASGSTDTQYF. CDR3 nucleotides: TGTGCCAGCAGCTCTGGGGCTAGCGGGAGCACAGATACGCAGTATTTT.

This chain connects TRBV5-1 to TRBJ2-5, with 10 bases aligning to TRBD1. Matching the DNA end better, TRBJ2-7 makes the J call doubtful. Germline CDR1 is SGHRS and CDR2 is YFSETQ. The CDR3 loop spans 13 amino acids. The CDR3 nucleotides are TGCGCCAGCAGCTCGGGACAGGGGAACGAGCAGTACTTC. It specifies CASSSGQGNEQYF.

The rearrangement uses TRBV5-1 and TRBJ2-3; a weak D match, TRBD2 (5 bases). The CDR3 has 14 amino acids. Deletions cut 5 bases from V and 2 bases from J, with 12 bases between. Germline V gives CDR1 SGHRS, CDR2 YFSETQ. The CDR3 region has the DNA TGCGCCAGCAGGAAAAGCGGATACACAGATACGCAGTATTTT. Translation gives CASRKSGYTDTQYF.

The V and J genes are TRBV6-5 and TRBJ2-5; TRBD1 matches at 8 bases. The DNA end is more similar to TRBJ2-7, so the J call may be wrong. CDR1 and CDR2 from the germline V gene are MNHEY and SVGAGI. The CDR3 totals 14 residues. As DNA, the CDR3 is TGTGCCAGCAGCATAGACAGGGGCTCCTACGAGCAGTACTTC. This codes for CASSIDRGSYEQYF.

The genes are TRBV6-1 and TRBJ2-4; D is unresolved. V dropped 5 bases and J dropped 8 bases, with 16 bases sitting between them. The CDR3 covers 14 residues. Germline assignment: CDR1 MNHNS and CDR2 SASEGT. The CDR3 DNA sequence: TGTGCCAGCAGTACAAGACCCCCCCGGGACATTCAGTACTTC. Amino acid sequence: CASSTRPPRDIQYF.

A remark on this clone: Compared with germline, one end of the junction differs, possibly owing to a read error. The chain combines TRBV30 with TRBJ1-2, with D unclear. CDR1 is GTSNPN, CDR2 SVGIG, per germline (reference sequence). There are 13 residues in the CDR3. The CDR3 bases are TGTGCCTGGAGTGAGGTGACTTACGGCCCCGCATCTTTC. It codes for CAWSEVTYGPASF.

This rearrangement joins TRBV27 to TRBJ1-1, with 9 nucleotides matching TRBD1. Per germline, CDR1 MNHEY and CDR2 SMNVEV (reference sequence). The CDR3 is made up of 13 amino acids. V lost 6 bases and J lost 5; bases outside the gene matches: 4. CDR3 nucleotides: TGTGCCAGCAGGGGGACAGGGAGAACTGAAGCTTTCTTT. Encoded protein: CASRGTGRTEAFF.

The chain links TRBV9 to TRBJ2-7, with a weak D call TRBD2 (6 bases). In germline, CDR1 is SGDLS, CDR2 YYNGEE. The germline V and J ends were trimmed by 3 bases and 0 bases, with 10 bases remaining between them. The CDR3 totals 14 residues. The CDR3: CASSDASVSYEQYF. As DNA, the CDR3 is TGTGCCAGCAGCGACGCTAGCGTCTCCTACGAGCAGTACTTC.

This clone was recorded once. This chain uses TRBV11-1 with TRBJ2-7, with 12 bases matching TRBD1. Germline-derived CDR1 and CDR2 are SGHAT and FQDESV (reference sequence). The CDR3 consists of 17 residues. The J segment lost 4 bases and the V segment lost 5 bases, leaving 12 bases of the junction unmatched. The CDR3 region has the DNA TGTGCCAGCAGCCCAGGGACAGGGGGCGCCTCCCGGTACGAGCAGTACTTC. Its translation is CASSPGTGGASRYEQYF.

In its sample, this clone was seen a few times. The rearrangement joins TRBV6-5 to TRBJ1-5; the D gene is possibly TRBD1 (6 bases). V was clipped by 4 bases and J by 1 base, with 11 bases between them. CDR1 is MNHEY and CDR2 is SVGAGI in the germline V gene. The CDR3 is 15 amino acids. The DNA of the CDR3 is TGTGCCAGCAGTTCCAGGGGTACGAGCAATCAGCCCCAGCATTTT. This codes for CASSSRGTSNQPQHF.

This chain connects TRBV5-1 to TRBJ1-5; TRBD1 is a possible D gene (5 bases). The V gene lost 0 bases and the J gene lost 3 bases, with 7 bases spanning the gap. The CDR3 spans 14 residues. Germline assignment: CDR1 SGHRS and CDR2 YFSETQ. This CDR3 reads CASSLEGDNQPQHF. The CDR3 bases are TGCGCCAGCAGCTTGGAAGGGGACAATCAGCCCCAGCATTTT.